This T cell receptor (beta chain) was captured by sequencing in a study of response to subunit inactivated influenza vaccine. Per germline, CDR1 SEHNR and CDR2 FQNEAQ (reference sequence). The ends were cut back, 4 bases at V and 8 bases at J, with 14 bases in the middle. The CDR3 totals 13 residues. Comments on this clonotype: Antigen unknown.

TCRdb re-analysed the RT-PCR reads in MiXCR, keeping a single row per CDR3 protein. This table holds about 800,000 distinct CDR3 sequences, 21% found once. Study-wide findings and caveats: The study's authors posited that every seasonal influenza vaccination enlists few new T cells.

J is TRBJ1-2 and V is TRBV7-9; D might be TRBD1 (6 bases). Sample: PBMCs from blood, taken about 5 days after vaccination. This TCR came from a man aged 50-60 years who received an inactivated influenza vaccine. CDR3 bases: TGTGCCAGCAGCTCGTTACAGGGAATAGGCTACACCTTC. Protein product: CASSSLQGIGYTF.